The present TCR beta chain was sequenced within a study of cytomegalovirus exposure and HLA in healthy donors. Study-level points and caveats: Earlier analysis found most TCR beta V segments productive about 90% or about 30% of the time. A later analysis associated 15,000 to 20,000 TCR beta sequences with HLA alleles at a 0.05 false discovery rate.

In the PCR, 60 Vbeta and 13 Jbeta primers were used. Produced via immunoSEQ multiplex PCR; TCRdb's table is partial and in-frame only. The repertoire holds about 190,000 clones, with roughly 77% as singletons. V trimming: 4 bases; J trimming: 6 bases; junction bases outside the gene matches: 13. Germline V gives CDR1 SGHRS, CDR2 YFSETQ. This CDR3 region has 16 residues. Points on this clone: The antigen remains undetermined.

This clonotype originated in a man under 40 in good health and CMV-seropositive. Sequencing input: PBMCs. The chain uses TRBV5-1 and TRBJ2-3; 8 bases are a match to TRBD1. The CDR3 loop is CASSPGTGGRVDTQYF. CDR3 coding DNA: TGCGCCAGCAGCCCTGGGACAGGAGGAAGGGTGGATACGCAGTATTTT.